This T cell receptor (beta chain) was recorded in a study of graft-versus-host responses after intestinal transplantation. For the study at large: Recipients across the board were started on anti-thymocyte globulin induction, then kept on tacrolimus and steroids for around three years. The study, taken as a whole, reports: Allograft graft-versus-host to host-versus-graft clonal ratios ran high in patients with graft-donor T cell macrochimerism.

The protocol was immunoSEQ multiplex PCR, while the TCRdb copy is restricted to in-frame clones and leaves out a portion. The sample consists of 130,000 or so clones, more than 80% of them appearing once. In the case of this clone: Its antigen is still unknown.

The CDR3 runs to 16 residues. J gave up 5 bases and V 4 bases, and 15 bases lay outside the gene matches. The germline gives CDR1 SGDLS, CDR2 YYNGEE. The sequence was collected from a human donor who received an intestinal transplant. This sequence joins TRBV9 and TRBJ2-7; 7 nucleotides agree with TRBD1. Sequenced material: unstimulated CD4+ T cells sorted from spleen or lymph node cells, taken before intestinal transplant. The CDR3, as DNA: TGTGCCAGCAGCAAATTATCCGGGACAGCGACCAACGAGCAGTACTTC. Its protein is CASSKLSGTATNEQYF.